This T cell receptor beta chain was observed in a study of T cell repertoires in cytomegalovirus infection. Study-wide context: Both a matching HLA type and CMV infection were indicated by public TCR beta signatures. General study findings and limits: Using cumulative public TCR beta family frequency, the authors identified those who carried CMV together with the relevant HLA. HLA-C-restricted TCR beta clonotypes specific for CMV led the ex vivo response.

TCRdb reanalysed the reads using MiXCR and keeps one entry per CDR3 protein. Of roughly 630,000 distinct CDR3 sequences in the sample, 24% are singletons; the top ten hold 8%. This clonotype was found many times. Its antigen remains unidentified. Unmatched junction bases numbered 7, after V lost 8 bases and J lost 3 bases. This CDR3 comprises 13 residues. Sequenced sample: CD8+ T cells from PBMCs. The chain uses TRBV12-3 or TRBV12-4 and TRBJ2-7; 7 bases line up with TRBD1. The sequence derives from a human donor in good health (CMV status not recorded). Some clones in this sample may be carry-over from other donors' samples. The CDR3 spells CASSGDSGYEQYF. CDR3 in DNA: TGTGCCAGCTCCGGGGACAGTGGCTACGAGCAGTACTTC.